The TCR beta chain under discussion was sequenced for a study of blood T cell repertoires in COVID-19. Libraries were prepared by immunoSEQ multiplex PCR; TCRdb keeps only in-frame clonotypes and omits some of them. The sample holds about 88,000 clones; approximately 88% are singletons and the top ten take around 10%. Sequencing was carried out using peripheral blood. The sequence was collected from a man aged 80 or over with acute or convalescent COVID-19.

CDR3 nucleotide sequence: TGTGCCAGCAGCACCTGGACAGGAGATGGGGAGACCCAGTACTTC. Its translation: CASSTWTGDGETQYF. V usage is TRBV7-9 and J usage is TRBJ2-5; TRBD1 aligns across 7 bases. Germline V gene sequence: CDR1 SEHNR, CDR2 FQNEAQ (reference sequence). V gave up 5 bases and J gave up 5 bases; unmatched junction bases: 11. The CDR3 has 15 residues.